The 16 T cell receptor beta chains in this list originate from one sample, sequenced in a study of blood T cells in healthy people across ages (dated by TCRdb to between 2014 and 2017). The method was 5' RACE. The sequencing machine was an Illumina HiSeq 2500. A second PCR of about 7 to 12 cycles was run with a J-beta primer mix and a sample-barcoded 5' primer. TCRdb's own reprocessing of the public reads used fastp at Q25 and MiXCR and kept productive beta chains. One record per CDR3 amino acid sequence lists the most common genes and DNA. The sample table lists about 2 million distinct CDR3 sequences, just under 50% of them with a count of one. The ten largest clones capture about 2.1% of the sample. The sample comprised blood. The receptors shown here come from a woman between 40 and 50 years old in good health.

V usage is TRBV10-2 and J usage is TRBJ1-5; D might be TRBD1 (6 bases). There are 15 residues in the CDR3. Germline values: CDR1 WSHSY, CDR2 SAAADI. The V and J ends lost 5 bases and 0 bases respectively, with 11 bases between them. CDR3 nucleotide sequence: TGCGCCAGCAGTCCTCGACAGGATAGCAATCAGCCCCAGCATTTT. It is translated as CASSPRQDSNQPQHF.

The CDR3, as DNA: TGTGCCACCTCCCCCCGGCGCTCGGGCAATCAGCCCCAGCATTTT. This encodes CATSPRRSGNQPQHF. V and J are TRBV24-1 and TRBJ1-5; D unclear. V shed 9 bases and J shed 2 bases, with 16 bases lying between them. Germline loops: CDR1 KGHDR, CDR2 SFDVKD. CDR3 length: 15 amino acids.

V usage is TRBV2 and J usage is TRBJ2-3; no clear D gene. Trimming removed 7 bases at V and 6 bases at J, with 8 bases between. Germline-derived CDR1 and CDR2 are SNHLY and FYNNEI. This CDR3 spans 11 amino acids. CDR3 region: CASNLLDTQYF. CDR3 coding DNA: TGTGCCAGCAATCTTTTGGATACGCAGTATTTT.

This rearrangement joins TRBV29-1 to TRBJ2-1; D may be TRBD2 (5 bases). CDR1 and CDR2 (germline): SQVTM, ANQGSEA. V dropped 5 bases and J dropped 13 bases, with 21 bases sitting between them. The CDR3 runs to 13 residues. The CDR3 DNA is TGCAGCGTTACAAAGGGAGCTCAAGAGACCCAGTTCTTC. This encodes CSVTKGAQETQFF.

DNA for the CDR3: TGTGCCAGCACCCAGGACAGGGCGGAAAAGGCTTTCTTT. It encodes CASTQDRAEKAFF. The V gene is TRBV25-1, the J gene TRBJ1-1; 8 positions agree with TRBD1. V shed 7 bases and J 11 bases; nucleotides not matched to a gene: 12. This CDR3 is 13 amino acids long. CDR1 and CDR2 from the germline V gene are MGHDK and SYGVNS.

This clonotype has just a few counts. This rearrangement joins TRBV6-5 to TRBJ2-3; D is possibly TRBD2 (5 bases). The CDR3 totals 15 residues. Germline V CDR1 and CDR2: MNHEY, SVGAGI. Trimming removed 2 bases from V and 1 base from J, with 10 bases in between. CDR3 amino acids: CASSYRGSGTDTQYF. The CDR3 region has the DNA TGTGCCAGCAGTTACCGAGGGTCAGGCACAGATACGCAGTATTTT.

This chain uses TRBV10-3 with TRBJ2-5, with D tentatively TRBD1 (6 bases). Deletions cut 4 bases from V and 5 bases from J, with 14 bases between. Germline values: CDR1 ENHRY, CDR2 SYGVKD. The CDR3 covers 14 residues. In DNA, the CDR3 is TGTGCCATCAGTGGACCGGGCCAGGGGGAGACCCAGTACTTC. Encoded protein: CAISGPGQGETQYF.

The chain links TRBV20-1 to TRBJ1-2, with unresolved D. From germline, CDR1 is DFQATT and CDR2 SNEGSKA (reference sequence). The V end was cut by 8 bases, the J end by 2 bases, with 9 bases between. This CDR3 region has 11 residues. The CDR3 is CSIEENYGYTF. The CDR3, as DNA: TGCAGTATAGAAGAGAACTATGGCTACACCTTC.

The V and J genes are TRBV6-5 and TRBJ2-7; D is unclear. Looked up from germline, CDR1 is MNHEY and CDR2 is SVGAGI. V lost 7 bases and J 7 bases, leaving 17 bases between the germline ends. The CDR3 extends over 13 amino acids. CDR3 loop: CASISSSSNEQYF. The CDR3 region has the DNA TGTGCCAGCATTTCAAGTTCTTCCAATGAGCAGTACTTC.

This chain joins TRBV20-1 and TRBJ2-5, with D possibly matching TRBD1 (5 bases). V was shortened by 0 bases and J by 2 bases, with 13 bases between the two germline ends. CDR1 DFQATT and CDR2 SNEGSKA come from the germline V gene (reference sequence). CDR3 length: 15 amino acids. The CDR3 region has the DNA TGCAGTGCTAGAGATGCAGGGAAACGGCAAGAGACCCAGTACTTC. This codes for CSARDAGKRQETQYF.

The J gene is TRBJ1-2, the V gene TRBV28; tentatively, D is TRBD1 (5 bases). Germline V lookup: CDR1 MDHEN, CDR2 SYDVKM. V lost 1 base and J 3 bases, leaving 12 bases between the germline ends. The CDR3 spans 15 residues. The CDR3, as DNA: TGTGCCAGCAGTTTATTGCGTGGGGCGGACTATGGCTACACCTTC. This sequence encodes CASSLLRGADYGYTF.

This clonotype was seen only a few times. This chain connects TRBV7-2 to TRBJ2-7; the D gene is possibly TRBD1 (6 bases). Trimming took 3 bases from V and 3 from J, leaving 9 bases between them. The germline gives CDR1 SGHTA, CDR2 FQGNSA. The CDR3 runs to 13 residues. The CDR3 spells CASSLWTDYEQYF. CDR3 bases: TGTGCCAGCAGCTTGTGGACAGACTACGAGCAGTACTTC. The complete variable domain, with remaining parts taken from reference TRBV7-2 and TRBJ2-7, reads GAGVSQSPSNKVTEKGKDVELRCDPISGHTALYWYRQSLGQGLEFLIYFQGNSAPDKSGLPSDRFSAERTGGSVSTLTIQRTQQEDSAVYLCASSLWTDYEQYFGPGTRLTVT.

This clonotype was seen only a few times. V gene TRBV6-2 or TRBV6-3 combines with J gene TRBJ2-5; possibly TRBD2 for D (6 bases). The CDR3 runs 18 residues. The germline V and J ends were trimmed by 7 bases and 2 bases, with 26 bases remaining between them. CDR1 is MNHEY, CDR2 SVGEGT, per germline. CDR3 protein: CASNRRLVQLLKQETQYF. Written as DNA, the CDR3 is TGTGCCAGCAACCGACGACTAGTCCAGCTCCTTAAACAAGAGACCCAGTACTTC.

The J gene is TRBJ1-4, the V gene TRBV5-6; D call uncertain. The CDR3 covers 14 residues. CDR1 and CDR2 from the germline V gene are SGHDT and YYEEEE. With 1 base removed from V and 7 bases from J, the gap between germline ends came to 11 bases. CDR3 in DNA: TGTGCCAGCAGCTTGCGAGGGAGGAGTGAAAAACTGTTTTTT. Encoded protein: CASSLRGRSEKLFF.

CDR3 in DNA: TGTGCCAGCAGCTTCACAGGGGATAGTGGGACCCAGTACTTC. As protein: CASSFTGDSGTQYF. The rearrangement links TRBV9 to TRBJ2-7, with TRBD1 identical over 7 bases. TRBJ2-5 matches the DNA end more closely, so the J call is doubtful. The germline CDR1 and CDR2 sequences are SGDLS and YYNGEE. The CDR3 totals 14 residues.

This clonotype was found a few times. At one of its ends the junction is not consistent with the germline gene, which may arise from a read error. The chain is built from TRBV4-3 and TRBJ1-1; no firm D call. CDR3 size: 14 residues. In germline, CDR1 is LGHNA, CDR2 YSLEER. CDR3 loop: CASSQGSGNTEAFF. CDR3 in DNA: TGTGCCAGCAGCCAAGGGTCCGGAAACACTGAAGCTTTCTTT.